This T cell receptor (beta chain) comes out of a study of blood T cells in healthy people across ages. Whole-study findings and limits: Researchers judged that diversity estimates from one million T cells fell short of true values.

Trimming removed 7 bases at V and 2 bases at J, with 17 bases between. Germline CDR1 SGHRS, CDR2 YFSETQ. This CDR3 region has 15 residues. The use of a sample-barcoded 5' primer and a J-beta primer mix characterized a second PCR of roughly 7 to 12 cycles. One entry per CDR3 protein, called by TCRdb with MiXCR from the 5' RACE reads. The data show 800,000 to 1,000,000 distinct CDR3 sequences, with around 48% seen just once and about an eighth held by the top ten. Comment on this clonotype: What it binds is not known.

Input material: blood. The source of this sequence is a man aged 25-40 years in good health. The V and J genes are TRBV5-1 and TRBJ2-3; TRBD2 is a possible D gene (6 bases). In DNA, the CDR3 is TGCGCCAGCGGACGATTAGCTAGCGACACAGATACGCAGTATTTT. It codes for CASGRLASDTDTQYF.